A single count supports the clone carrying this T cell receptor beta chain. This specimen belongs to a study of blood T cell repertoires in COVID-19. The CDR3 length is 14 residues. Germline assignment: CDR1 SGHRS and CDR2 YFSETQ. The V gene lost 0 bases and the J gene lost 5 bases, with 9 bases spanning the gap. Profiled with immunoSEQ multiplex PCR; TCRdb holds only in-frame clones, not every one. The sample contains some 120,000 clones, 86% of which appear only once. Material: peripheral blood. The chain links TRBV5-1 to TRBJ2-4; the D gene is possibly TRBD2 (5 bases). This receptor was identified in a man in his forties or fifties with acute or convalescent COVID-19. CDR3 bases: TGCGCCAGCAGCTTGGATGGAGGCGAAAACATTCAGTACTTC. Translated, it gives CASSLDGGENIQYF.